These 3 T cell receptor beta chains were all obtained from the same sample, sequenced in a study of blood T cell repertoires in COVID-19. Profiled with immunoSEQ multiplex PCR; TCRdb holds only in-frame clones, not every one. The data show 43,000 or so clones, with approximately 90% seen just once and 15% to 19% held by the top ten. The sequencing input was peripheral blood. The receptors were gathered from a man in his sixties with active COVID-19.

Worth noting for this clone: This sample also contains other DNA sequences that code for the same CDR3. J is TRBJ1-2 and V is TRBV5-6, with D perhaps TRBD1 (6 bases). The CDR3 has 16 amino acids. Germline V gene sequence: CDR1 SGHDT, CDR2 YYEEEE. The germline V and J ends were trimmed by 5 bases and 0 bases, with 17 bases remaining between them. The CDR3 region is CASSLPRGAANYGYTF. The CDR3 DNA sequence: TGTGCCAGCAGTCTCCCGCGGGGGGCAGCTAACTATGGCTACACCTTC.

This chain uses TRBV4-3 with TRBJ2-5; D is ambiguous. V lost 4 bases, J lost 5 bases, and 11 bases lay in between. The CDR3 extends over 13 amino acids. Germline V gene sequence: CDR1 LGHNA, CDR2 YSLEER. The chain's CDR3 is CASSPSLYETQYF. In DNA, the CDR3 is TGCGCCAGCAGCCCCTCCCTTTATGAGACCCAGTACTTC.

The chain is built from TRBV28 and TRBJ2-7; D not resolved. The ends were cut back, 5 bases at V and 0 bases at J, with 11 bases in the middle. Germline loops: CDR1 MDHEN, CDR2 SYDVKM. The length of the CDR3 is 14 residues. The chain's CDR3 is CASSDDKSSYEQYF. CDR3 bases: TGTGCCAGCAGTGATGACAAGTCCTCCTACGAGCAGTACTTC.